Reported below is one TCR beta chain. Its antigen is unknown. No base quality values were provided; no much bigger clone lies one nucleotide off. Trimming accounts for 5 bases at V and 0 bases at J, while the number of junction bases matched to no gene is 5. CDR1 and CDR2, looked up from the germline V gene, are SGHVS and FNYEAQ. Counted from cysteine to phenylalanine, this CDR3 has 17 amino acids. The sequence is cut down to CDR3 DNA, 51 bases in frame from base 1. These data come from a study of OX40 agonist ivuxolimab in advanced cancers. A note on the overall study: Ivuxolimab was an agonistic, fully human IgG2 monoclonal antibody directed against OX40 (CD134), a costimulatory receptor. Intravenous ivuxolimab was administered to patients every 2 weeks at six dose levels: 0.01, 0.1, 0.3, 1.5, 3 and 10 mg/kg. Among the roughly 50 dose-escalation patients, around 20 had hepatocellular carcinoma, approximately 15 melanoma, 9 renal cell carcinoma and 9 head and neck cancer. A male proportion of around 81% and a mean age of 60 years, ranging from about 20 to 79, were recorded for the dose-escalation cohort. Patients were allowed to have had prior anti-PD-1, anti-PD-L1 or anti-CTLA-4 therapy, and approximately 40% of the dose-escalation patients had been treated with checkpoint inhibitors. Partial responses were achieved by three dose-escalation patients, of whom one had hepatocellular carcinoma and two had cutaneous melanoma. The purpose of peripheral TCRbeta sequencing was to test whether ivuxolimab changed TCR sequence diversity and led to clonal T-cell expansion. The paper describes the monotherapy dose-escalation part (N of about 57 patients) of the phase I trial of ivuxolimab. Study-level results and caveats: Low levels of normalized T-cell clonal expansion were also shown by some nonresponding patients. After ivuxolimab, CD8+ T cells had more expanded clones than CD4+ T cells on average. At doses of 0.1 to 3.0 mg/kg, clonal expansion of both CD4+ and CD8+ T cells in blood was seen between baseline and week 6. The antigen specificity of the peripheral T cells that underwent clonal expansion was not determined. In partial responders in the 0.1-3.0 mg/kg groups, normalized peripheral clonal expansion was found to be among the lowest, especially among CD8+ T cells.

Genomic DNA was extracted from sorted cells for sequencing of the TCRbeta CDR3 region. The immunoSEQ Assay was used for sequencing of TCRbeta CDR3 regions. TCRdb carries this immuneACCESS record with in-frame sequences only. Its versions omit some clonotypes, under half of them owing to an unresolved V gene in the studies checked, with the rest unexplained. The table for this sample lists roughly 66,000 clones; roughly four fifths of them were counted only once. The leading ten clones occupy 0.55% to 0.8% of the sample. Patients with autoimmune disease history or receiving systemic immunosuppression were excluded from the trial. Peripheral blood for TCR sequencing was collected from all dose cohorts at baseline, on cycle 4 day 1, and on cycle 7 day 1. Samples were obtained from an open-label, multicenter, first-in-human phase I dose-escalation trial of ivuxolimab. Adults with locally advanced or metastatic head and neck squamous cell, hepatocellular, melanoma or renal cell carcinoma were enrolled in the trial. Before TCR sequencing, CD4+ T cells and CD8+ T cells were sorted from peripheral blood as separate populations.

Sequences were derived from CD4+ or CD8+ T cells sorted from blood, sampled in a trial of the OX40 agonist ivuxolimab. The sequence joins TRBV7-6 to TRBJ2-3, and 13 junction bases match TRBD2. This receptor was taken from an adult with an advanced solid tumor such as melanoma, head and neck, liver or kidney cancer. Read as DNA, the sequence is TGTGCCAGCAGCCTCGGGACTAGCGGGACTAGCACAGATACGCAGTATTTT. Its protein reads: CASSLGTSGTSTDTQYF.